A single TCR beta chain is shown here with its context. What it binds is unknown. The data were taken from a study of shared clonotypes between healthy human individuals. The V and J ends lost 5 bases and 7 bases respectively, with 12 bases between them. CDR3 length: 13 amino acids. Per germline, CDR1 MDHEN and CDR2 SYDVKM. Terminally differentiated effector memory CD45RA+ cells were excluded from the naive CD8 cells, which were CD45RO-negative and positively selected for CCR7. Evenly divided among several immunoSEQ plates was the genomic DNA of each subset. In the original workflow: ImmunoSEQ output lacked quality scores and full-length reads, limiting matched filtering. Profiled with immunoSEQ multiplex PCR; TCRdb holds only in-frame clones, not every one. V and J calls and clone size are those listed in that table; D and trimming were worked out from the DNA. The sample includes approximately 2,000,000 clones, 93% of them seen just once.

Findings and limits, study-wide: Tissue TCR repertoires likely differ from these blood-only repertoires.

The chain joins TRBV28 to TRBJ2-1; no clear D gene. The origin of this receptor is a man aged 18 to 35 in good health. Some clones in this sample may be carry-over from other donors' samples. The source material was naive CD8+ T cells from PBMCs. Written as DNA, the CDR3 is TGTGCCAGCAGTAACGGCTTGGGGAATGAGCAGTTCTTC. Amino acid sequence: CASSNGLGNEQFF.